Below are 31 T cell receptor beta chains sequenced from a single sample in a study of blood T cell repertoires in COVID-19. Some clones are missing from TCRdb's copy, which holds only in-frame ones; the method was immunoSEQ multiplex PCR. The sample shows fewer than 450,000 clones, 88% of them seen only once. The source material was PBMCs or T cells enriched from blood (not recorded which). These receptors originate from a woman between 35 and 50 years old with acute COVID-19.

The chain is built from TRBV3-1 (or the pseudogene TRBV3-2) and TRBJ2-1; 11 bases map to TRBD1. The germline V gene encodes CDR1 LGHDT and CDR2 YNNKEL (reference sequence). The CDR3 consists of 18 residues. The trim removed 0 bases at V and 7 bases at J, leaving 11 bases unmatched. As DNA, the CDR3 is TGTGCCAGCAGCCAAGAACGCTCGGACAGGGGGCAGGAAAATGAGCAGTTCTTC. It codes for CASSQERSDRGQENEQFF.

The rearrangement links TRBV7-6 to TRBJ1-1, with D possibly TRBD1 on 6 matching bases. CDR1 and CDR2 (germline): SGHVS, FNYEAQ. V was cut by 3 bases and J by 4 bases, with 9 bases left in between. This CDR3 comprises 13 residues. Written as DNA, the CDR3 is TGTGCCAGCAGCTTCGGACAGTCCACTGAAGCTTTCTTT. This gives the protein CASSFGQSTEAFF.

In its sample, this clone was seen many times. The CDR3 nucleotides read TGTGCCAGCAGGACCGGGACACCCTATGGCTACACCTTC. Translation gives CASRTGTPYGYTF. The V gene is TRBV6-5, the J gene TRBJ1-2; maybe TRBD1 (6 bases). The V gene's germline CDR1 is MNHEY and CDR2 SVGAGI. The CDR3 is 13 residues long. V was pared by 6 bases and J by 4 bases, with 12 bases between.

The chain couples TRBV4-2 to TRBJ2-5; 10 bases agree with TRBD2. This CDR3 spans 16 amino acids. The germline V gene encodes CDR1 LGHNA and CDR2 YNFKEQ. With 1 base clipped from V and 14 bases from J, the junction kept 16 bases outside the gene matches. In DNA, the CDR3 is TGTGCCAGCAGCCAAGTCCCCGGGGTAGCGGGGGGTCATCTTTACTTC. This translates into CASSQVPGVAGGHLYF.

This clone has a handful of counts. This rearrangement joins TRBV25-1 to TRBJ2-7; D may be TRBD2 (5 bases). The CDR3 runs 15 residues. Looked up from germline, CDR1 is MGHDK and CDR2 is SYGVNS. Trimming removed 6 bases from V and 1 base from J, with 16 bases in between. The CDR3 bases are TGTGCCAGCAGGAAGACCGGGGTCTTATCCTACGAGCAGTACTTC. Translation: CASRKTGVLSYEQYF.

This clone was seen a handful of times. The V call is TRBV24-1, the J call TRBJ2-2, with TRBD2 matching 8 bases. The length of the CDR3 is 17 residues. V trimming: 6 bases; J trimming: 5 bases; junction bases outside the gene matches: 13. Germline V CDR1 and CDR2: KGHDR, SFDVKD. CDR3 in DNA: TGTGCCACCAGTCTCTCGGGGGGGGCAGGAAGGACCGGGGAGCTGTTTTTT. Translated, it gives CATSLSGGAGRTGELFF.

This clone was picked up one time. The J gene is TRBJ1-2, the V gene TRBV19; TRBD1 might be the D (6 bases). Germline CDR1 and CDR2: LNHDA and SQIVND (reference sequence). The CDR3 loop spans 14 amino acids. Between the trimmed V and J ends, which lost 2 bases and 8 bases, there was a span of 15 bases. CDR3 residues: CASSILDSRHGYTF. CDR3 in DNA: TGTGCCAGTAGTATATTGGACAGTCGACACGGCTACACCTTC.

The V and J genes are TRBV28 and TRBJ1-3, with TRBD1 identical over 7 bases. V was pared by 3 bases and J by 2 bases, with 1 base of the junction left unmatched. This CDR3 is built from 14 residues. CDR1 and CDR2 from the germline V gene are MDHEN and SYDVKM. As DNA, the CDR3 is TGTGCCAGCAGTTTCGGACAGGCTGGAAACACCATATATTTT. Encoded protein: CASSFGQAGNTIYF.

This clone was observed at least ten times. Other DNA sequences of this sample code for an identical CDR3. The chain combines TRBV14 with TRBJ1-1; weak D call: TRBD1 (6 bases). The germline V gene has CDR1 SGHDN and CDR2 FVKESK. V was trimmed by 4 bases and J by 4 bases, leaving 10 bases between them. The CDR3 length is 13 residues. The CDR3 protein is CASSPQGTTEAFF. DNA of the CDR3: TGTGCCAGCAGCCCCCAGGGGACCACTGAAGCTTTCTTT.

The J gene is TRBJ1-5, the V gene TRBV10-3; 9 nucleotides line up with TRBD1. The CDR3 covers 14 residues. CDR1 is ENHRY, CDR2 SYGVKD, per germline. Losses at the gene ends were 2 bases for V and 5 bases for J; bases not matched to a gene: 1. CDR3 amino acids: CAISETGGYQPQHF. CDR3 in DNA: TGTGCCATCAGTGAGACAGGGGGCTATCAGCCCCAGCATTTT.

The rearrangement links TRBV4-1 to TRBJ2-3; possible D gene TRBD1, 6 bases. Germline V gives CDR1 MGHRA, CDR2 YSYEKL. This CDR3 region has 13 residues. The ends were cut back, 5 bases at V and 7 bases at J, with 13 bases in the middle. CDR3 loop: CASSGTREYTQYF. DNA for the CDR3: TGCGCCAGCAGCGGGACAAGGGAGTATACGCAGTATTTT.

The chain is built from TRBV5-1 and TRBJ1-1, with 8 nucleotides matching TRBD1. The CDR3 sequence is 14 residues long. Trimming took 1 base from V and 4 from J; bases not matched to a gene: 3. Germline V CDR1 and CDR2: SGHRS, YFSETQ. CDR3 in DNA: TGCGCCAGCAGCTTGACCACAGGGGGCACTGAAGCTTTCTTT. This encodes CASSLTTGGTEAFF.

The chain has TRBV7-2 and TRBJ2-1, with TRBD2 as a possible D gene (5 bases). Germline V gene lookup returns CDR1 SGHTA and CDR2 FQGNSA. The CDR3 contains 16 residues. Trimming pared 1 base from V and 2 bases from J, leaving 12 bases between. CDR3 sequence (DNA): TGTGCCAGCAGCTTAGTCTCGGGGAGACCCTACAATGAGCAGTTCTTC. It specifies CASSLVSGRPYNEQFF.

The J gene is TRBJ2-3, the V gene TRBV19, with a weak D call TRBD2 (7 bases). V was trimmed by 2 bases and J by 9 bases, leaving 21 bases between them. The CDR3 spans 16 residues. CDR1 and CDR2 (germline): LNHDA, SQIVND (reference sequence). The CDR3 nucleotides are TGTGCCAGTAGTATAAACGCGGGGGCCTCGAAAATGACGCAGTATTTT. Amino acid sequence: CASSINAGASKMTQYF.

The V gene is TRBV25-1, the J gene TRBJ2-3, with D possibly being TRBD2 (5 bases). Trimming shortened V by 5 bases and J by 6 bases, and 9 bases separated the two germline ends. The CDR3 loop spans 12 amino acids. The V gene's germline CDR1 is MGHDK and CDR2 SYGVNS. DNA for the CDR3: TGTGCCAGCAGTCGGGGAACCGATACGCAGTATTTT. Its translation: CASSRGTDTQYF.

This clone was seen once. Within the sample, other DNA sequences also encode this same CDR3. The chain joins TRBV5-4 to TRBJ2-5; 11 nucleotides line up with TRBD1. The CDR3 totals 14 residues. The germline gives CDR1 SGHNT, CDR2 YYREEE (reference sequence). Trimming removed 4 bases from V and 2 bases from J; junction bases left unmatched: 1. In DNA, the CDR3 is TGTGCCAGCAGCAGGGACAGGGGGCAAGAGACCCAGTACTTC. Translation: CASSRDRGQETQYF.

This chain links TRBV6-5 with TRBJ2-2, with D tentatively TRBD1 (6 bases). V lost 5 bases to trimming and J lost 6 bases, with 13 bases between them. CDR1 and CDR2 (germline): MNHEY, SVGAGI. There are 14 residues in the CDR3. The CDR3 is CASSLYRESGELFF. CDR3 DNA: TGTGCCAGCAGTCTCTACAGGGAGTCCGGGGAGCTGTTTTTT.

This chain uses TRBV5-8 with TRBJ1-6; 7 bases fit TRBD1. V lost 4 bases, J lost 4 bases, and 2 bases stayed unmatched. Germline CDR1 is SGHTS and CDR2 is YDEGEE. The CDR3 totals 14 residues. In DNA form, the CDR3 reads TGTGCCAGCAGCATGGGACAGTATAATTCACCCCTCCACTTT. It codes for CASSMGQYNSPLHF.

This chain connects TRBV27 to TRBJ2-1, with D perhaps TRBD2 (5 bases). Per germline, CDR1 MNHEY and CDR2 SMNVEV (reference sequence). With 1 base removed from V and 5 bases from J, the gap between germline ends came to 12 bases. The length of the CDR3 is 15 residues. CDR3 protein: CASSLLPLGDNEQFF. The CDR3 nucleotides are TGTGCCAGCAGTTTATTGCCTCTCGGGGACAATGAGCAGTTCTTC.

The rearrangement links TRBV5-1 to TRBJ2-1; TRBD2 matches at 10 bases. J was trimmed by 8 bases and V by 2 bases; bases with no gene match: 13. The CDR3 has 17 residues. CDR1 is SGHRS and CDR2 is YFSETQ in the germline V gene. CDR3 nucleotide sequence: TGCGCCAGCAGCTTTGGCCCTAGCGGGGGCCCCCCATATGAGCAGTTCTTC. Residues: CASSFGPSGGPPYEQFF. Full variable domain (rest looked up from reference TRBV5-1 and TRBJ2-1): KAGVTQTPRYLIKTRGQQVTLSCSPISGHRSVSWYQQTPGQGLQFLFEYFSETQRNKGNFPGRFSGRQFSNSRSEMNVSTLELGDSALYLCASSFGPSGGPPYEQFFGPGTRLTVL.

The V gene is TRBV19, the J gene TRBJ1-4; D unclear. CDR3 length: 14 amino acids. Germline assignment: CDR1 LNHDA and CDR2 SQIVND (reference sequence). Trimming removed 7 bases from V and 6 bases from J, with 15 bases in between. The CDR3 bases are TGTGCCAGTAAGGAGAGTCTAGCCTATGAAAAACTGTTTTTT. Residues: CASKESLAYEKLFF.

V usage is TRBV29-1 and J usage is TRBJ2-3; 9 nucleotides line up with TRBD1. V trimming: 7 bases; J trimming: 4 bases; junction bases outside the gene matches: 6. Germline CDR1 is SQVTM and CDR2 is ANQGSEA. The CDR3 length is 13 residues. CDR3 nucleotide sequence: TGCAGCGGAGACAGGGGGAATGCAGATACGCAGTATTTT. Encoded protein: CSGDRGNADTQYF.

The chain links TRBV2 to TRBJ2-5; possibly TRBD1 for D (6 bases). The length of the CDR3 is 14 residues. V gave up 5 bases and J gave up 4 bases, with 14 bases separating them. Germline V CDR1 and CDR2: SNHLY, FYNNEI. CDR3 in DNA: TGTGCCAGCAGTCTAACAGGGCTCCGAGAGACCCAGTACTTC. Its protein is CASSLTGLRETQYF.

The DNA of the CDR3 is TGTGCCAGCGGGCGGGGTACTAGCACAGATACGCAGTATTTT. This sequence encodes CASGRGTSTDTQYF. The rearrangement joins TRBV5-5 to TRBJ2-3, with D perhaps matching TRBD2 (6 bases). Per the germline V gene, CDR1 is SGHKS and CDR2 is YYEKEE (reference sequence). Between the trimmed V and J ends, which lost 7 bases and 0 bases, there was a span of 12 bases. This CDR3 is 14 amino acids long.

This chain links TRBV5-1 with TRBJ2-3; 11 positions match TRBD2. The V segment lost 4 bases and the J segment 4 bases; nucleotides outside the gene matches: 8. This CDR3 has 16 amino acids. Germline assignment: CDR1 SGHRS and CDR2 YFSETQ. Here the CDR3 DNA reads TGCGCCAGCAGCGCGGGACTAGCGGTGTCCGCAGATACGCAGTATTTT. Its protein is CASSAGLAVSADTQYF.

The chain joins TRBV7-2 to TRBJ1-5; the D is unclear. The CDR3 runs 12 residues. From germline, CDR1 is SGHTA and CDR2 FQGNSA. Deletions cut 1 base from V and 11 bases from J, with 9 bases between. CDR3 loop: CASSLVGGSQHF. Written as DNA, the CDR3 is TGTGCCAGCAGCTTAGTAGGCGGGTCCCAGCATTTT.

CDR3 DNA sequence: TGTGCCAGCTCACCACCGGAGAGGGACTCGCAGTTCTTC. Its translation is CASSPPERDSQFF. This chain uses TRBV18 with TRBJ2-1; TRBD2 is a possible D gene (6 bases). The length of the CDR3 is 13 residues. Germline lookup yields CDR1 KGHSH and CDR2 LQKENI. V was trimmed by 0 bases and J by 12 bases, leaving 12 bases between them.

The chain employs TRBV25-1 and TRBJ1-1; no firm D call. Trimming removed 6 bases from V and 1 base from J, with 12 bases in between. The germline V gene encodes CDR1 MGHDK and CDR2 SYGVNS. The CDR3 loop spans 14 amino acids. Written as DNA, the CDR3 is TGTGCCAGCAGAGCGAGGGTGGGGAACACTGAAGCTTTCTTT. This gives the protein CASRARVGNTEAFF.

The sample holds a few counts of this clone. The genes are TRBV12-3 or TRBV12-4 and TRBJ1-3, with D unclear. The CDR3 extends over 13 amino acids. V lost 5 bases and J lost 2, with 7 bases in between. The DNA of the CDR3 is TGTGCCAGCAGTCCCGGTCCTGGAAACACCATATATTTT. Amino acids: CASSPGPGNTIYF.

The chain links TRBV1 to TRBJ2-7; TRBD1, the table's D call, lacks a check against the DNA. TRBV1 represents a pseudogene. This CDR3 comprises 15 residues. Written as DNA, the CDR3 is TGCACCAGCAGCCAAGACAGGGGGCGAGTCTACGAGCAGTACTTC. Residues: CTSSQDRGRVYEQYF.

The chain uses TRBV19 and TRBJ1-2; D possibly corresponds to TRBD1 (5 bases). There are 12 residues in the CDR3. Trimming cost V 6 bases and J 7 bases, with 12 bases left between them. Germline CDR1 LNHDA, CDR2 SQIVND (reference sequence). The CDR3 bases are TGTGCCAGTAGCGCCCGGGGGATTGGCTACACCTTC. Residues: CASSARGIGYTF.